This T cell receptor beta chain was recorded in a study of glioma-infiltrating T cells after dendritic cell vaccination. Clones were read by immunoSEQ multiplex PCR, and TCRdb kept only the in-frame ones, dropping some. The sample lists tens of thousands of clones, 81% occurring once. Trimming cost V 0 bases and J 3 bases, with 10 bases left between them. CDR3 length: 14 residues. Germline loops: CDR1 SGHRS, CDR2 YFSETQ. This clone occurred once. The sample here was blood, taken before dendritic cell vaccination. The receptor was derived from a human donor with glioblastoma. The gene calls are TRBV5-1 and TRBJ2-7, with D possibly matching TRBD2 (6 bases). CDR3 in DNA: TGCGCCAGCAGCTTGGTGGGGGGAGACTACGAGCAGTACTTC. Translated: CASSLVGGDYEQYF.